This T cell receptor beta chain stems from a study of blood T cell repertoires in COVID-19 (TCRdb year 2020). For the study in its entirety: Samples covering the acute and convalescent phases of COVID-19 were provided by collaborators in the United States, Italy and Spain. The material from the prospective study consisted of cDNA or gDNA derived from T cells, B-cell-depleted T cells, or PBMCs. The dataset comprised deeply sampled blood TCRbeta repertoires from subjects exposed to, actively infected with, or recovered from COVID-19. The repertoires were made available in a free public database intended to serve as a resource for research on the immune response to SARS-CoV-2. Samples came from the ongoing ImmuneRACE study (first 160 participants) plus 1,254 subjects from 6 global collaborators. A de-identified subject ID, COVID-19 status, age in years and sex were almost always included in the sample metadata. Where available, HLA class I and class II types were taken from metadata supplied by the sample provider and were not determined by assay-based typing.

What the research found in general, with its limitations: The quantity of clinical and demographic metadata differed by source and by participant and was supplied without curation.

In the case of this clone: The target of this receptor is not known. No much larger clone is present one base from it, and per-base qualities are unavailable.

TCRbeta CDR3 regions were amplified from genomic DNA by means of the immunoSEQ Assay, a bias-controlled multiplex PCR. In the authors' own workflow: The number of nucleated cells in each sample was estimated by amplification of reference gene primers within the assay. Sequence reads were collapsed and filtered to measure the absolute abundance of every unique TCRbeta CDR3 rearrangement. For each sample, productive Simpson clonality was calculated as the square root of Simpson's diversity index over productive rearrangements. TCRdb's version of the immuneACCESS table is confined to in-frame rearrangements and falls short of the full clone set. An unresolved V gene accounts for under half of the shortfall where checked; the remainder is of unknown origin. V, J and clone size derive from that table, while D and trimming were established from the DNA sequence. The sample table holds 290,000 or so clones, of which around 80% were seen once. Approximately 5% of the sample is held by the ten biggest clonotypes.

In the prospective study, participants were roughly 18 to 100 years old, resided in around 25 geographic areas of the United States, and were enrolled through a virtual design. Cohort assignment in the prospective study relied on participant-reported clinical history from a screening survey and a study questionnaire. Exposed participants had been in contact with someone with a PCR-confirmed or clinician-diagnosed COVID-19 case within 2 weeks of study entry. Each participant in the prospective study had whole blood, serum and a nasopharyngeal or oropharyngeal swab collected by mobile phlebotomists. Participants in the prospective study had the option to provide additional blood draws and questionnaires over a 2-month period. Prospective study blood samples were shipped either frozen or at room temperature before DNA extraction. There are 14 amino acids in the CDR3, from cysteine to phenylalanine inclusive. Only CDR3 DNA remains: 42 bases, in frame from the first base. V is pared back by 1 base and J by 7 bases, with 11 bases lying between the germline termini. The germline V gene supplies CDR1 SGHAT and CDR2 FQNNGV.

This clonotype originated in a man aged 35 to 55 who had been exposed to COVID-19. Recombination joined TRBV11-2 with TRBJ2-1; no D gene call is confident. Source material: PBMCs or T cells enriched from blood (not recorded which). The sequenced DNA: TGTGCCAGCAGCTTAGTACTCTCCGGGAATGAGCAGTTCTTC. Translated, it gives CASSLVLSGNEQFF.